This TCR beta chain was captured in a study of T cells after yellow fever vaccination. One entry per CDR3 protein, called by TCRdb with MiXCR from the 5' RACE reads. The repertoire holds approximately 450,000 distinct CDR3 sequences, with around a sixth as singletons. V lost 3 bases and J lost 1; bases outside the gene matches: 4. This CDR3 comprises 15 residues. CDR1 SNHLY and CDR2 FYNNEI come from the germline V gene. This clonotype was counted only a few times. The rearrangement links TRBV2 to TRBJ2-5; 8 nucleotides line up with TRBD2. The source is a man between 18 and 35 years old who received the YFV17D yellow fever vaccine. The source was PBMCs, collected before the yellow fever booster vaccination. The CDR3 nucleotides are TGTGCCAGCAGTGATTCGGGGGGGCCCCAAGAGACCCAGTACTTC. Protein sequence: CASSDSGGPQETQYF.